The 24 T cell receptor beta chains listed next were all sequenced from one sample in a study of blood T cell repertoires in COVID-19. Method: immunoSEQ multiplex PCR; TCRdb's copy keeps in-frame clones and lacks some. The table includes 75,000 or so clones, less than 90% detected once. Sequenced: peripheral blood. The receptors shown here come from a man in his fifties or sixties with acute or convalescent COVID-19.

CDR3 region: CSVAPGFYGTDTQYF. DNA of the CDR3: TGCAGCGTAGCTCCAGGGTTCTACGGCACAGATACGCAGTATTTT. V gene TRBV29-1 combines with J gene TRBJ2-3; weak D call: TRBD1 (5 bases). CDR1 and CDR2 from the germline V gene are SQVTM and ANQGSEA. Trimming shortened V by 6 bases and J by 1 base, and 17 bases separated the two germline ends. This CDR3 spans 15 amino acids.

The rearrangement uses TRBV7-3 and TRBJ2-3; TRBD2 agrees at 7 bases. Germline CDR1 and CDR2: SGHTA and FQGTGA. CDR3 size: 15 residues. V was pared by 4 bases and J by 0 bases, with 4 bases of the junction left unmatched. CDR3 coding DNA: TGTGCCAGCAGCTCCAGCGGGGCGAGCACAGATACGCAGTATTTT. Translated, it gives CASSSSGASTDTQYF.

V gene TRBV7-2 combines with J gene TRBJ2-7; tentatively, D is TRBD2 (6 bases). The V end lost 5 bases, the J end lost 6 bases, and 14 bases lay between the germline ends. The CDR3 extends over 13 amino acids. Germline V gene lookup returns CDR1 SGHTA and CDR2 FQGNSA. The CDR3 DNA sequence: TGTGCCAGCAGCCCCGGGGGAGGTGGCGAGCAGTACTTC. As protein: CASSPGGGGEQYF.

J is TRBJ2-2 and V is TRBV29-1; D is unclear. The CDR3 loop spans 13 amino acids. Germline lookup yields CDR1 SQVTM and CDR2 ANQGSEA. The V gene lost 4 bases and the J gene lost 5 bases, with 11 bases spanning the gap. This CDR3 reads CSVVRSGTGELFF. Here the CDR3 DNA reads TGCAGCGTTGTGCGGAGTGGGACCGGGGAGCTGTTTTTT.

This clone came up a few times. The V gene is TRBV19, the J gene TRBJ1-1; a possible D gene is TRBD1 (5 bases). Trimming took 9 bases from V and 5 from J, leaving 31 bases between them. The CDR3 length is 18 residues. Germline values: CDR1 LNHDA, CDR2 SQIVND (reference sequence). This CDR3 reads CASIPRPPGFGLETEAFF. CDR3 DNA sequence: TGTGCCAGCATTCCGCGACCCCCAGGGTTTGGGTTGGAGACTGAAGCTTTCTTT.

The chain joins TRBV19 to TRBJ1-1; maybe TRBD1 (6 bases). V was shortened by 7 bases and J by 0 bases, with 9 bases between the two germline ends. The CDR3 has 13 residues. Germline V lookup: CDR1 LNHDA, CDR2 SQIVND (reference sequence). CDR3 bases: TGTGCCAGTAAGGGACACCTGAACACTGAAGCTTTCTTT. This gives the protein CASKGHLNTEAFF.

The chain recombines TRBV7-2 with TRBJ2-2; the D gene is possibly TRBD2 (5 bases). The V end lost 2 bases, the J end lost 6 bases, and 10 bases lay between the germline ends. Looked up from germline, CDR1 is SGHTA and CDR2 is FQGNSA. There are 14 residues in the CDR3. The DNA of the CDR3 is TGTGCCAGCAGCTTACCCACTAGGCCCGGGGAGCTGTTTTTT. Translating it yields CASSLPTRPGELFF.

The chain employs TRBV2 and TRBJ1-2; 9 positions match TRBD1. From germline, CDR1 is SNHLY and CDR2 FYNNEI. The length of the CDR3 is 16 residues. With V trimmed by 8 bases and J by 1 base, 11 bases remained unmatched. CDR3 amino acids: CASGDRVLIINYGYTF. The CDR3 coding sequence is TGTGCCAGCGGGGACAGGGTATTGATCATTAACTATGGCTACACCTTC.

The chain employs TRBV18 and TRBJ1-1; 8 positions agree with TRBD1. The trim removed 6 bases at V and 0 bases at J, leaving 12 bases unmatched. Germline CDR1 and CDR2: KGHSH and LQKENI. CDR3 length: 17 residues. The CDR3 here is CASSRQGKSLMNTEAFF. The CDR3 DNA reads as TGTGCCAGCTCCCGACAGGGGAAGAGTTTGATGAACACTGAAGCTTTCTTT.

The V gene is TRBV7-2, the J gene TRBJ2-5; TRBD2 might be the D (6 bases). The germline gives CDR1 SGHTA, CDR2 FQGNSA. V dropped 1 base and J dropped 5 bases, with 17 bases sitting between them. CDR3 length: 16 residues. This CDR3 reads CASSLVWGGEGETQYF. The DNA for the CDR3 is TGTGCCAGCAGCTTAGTTTGGGGCGGGGAAGGGGAGACCCAGTACTTC. The full variable domain, completed using reference TRBV7-2 and TRBJ2-5, is GAGVSQSPSNKVTEKGKDVELRCDPISGHTALYWYRQSLGQGLEFLIYFQGNSAPDKSGLPSDRFSAERTGGSVSTLTIQRTQQEDSAVYLCASSLVWGGEGETQYFGPGTRLLVL.

The chain couples TRBV6-2 or TRBV6-3 to TRBJ1-4; D call uncertain. The CDR3 is 18 amino acids. Germline lookup yields CDR1 MNHEY and CDR2 SVGEGT. V lost 5 bases, J lost 6 bases, and 25 bases lay in between. The CDR3 protein is CASSHLAAGYNLDEKLFF. The CDR3, as DNA: TGTGCCAGCAGTCACCTCGCGGCGGGGTATAACTTGGATGAAAAACTGTTTTTT.

The V gene is TRBV7-2, the J gene TRBJ2-2; 9 nucleotides align to TRBD1. The CDR3 has 15 amino acids. With V trimmed by 4 bases and J by 11 bases, 11 bases remained unmatched. CDR1 is SGHTA, CDR2 FQGNSA, per germline. CDR3 bases: TGTGCCAGCAGCTCGGGACAGGGCTCACTACTTGAGCTGTTTTTT. Residues: CASSSGQGSLLELFF.

The chain combines TRBV7-3 with TRBJ2-1; 13 bases line up with TRBD2. The junction had 7 bases not matched to a gene; V was cut back by 5 bases and J by 9 bases. CDR3 length: 15 residues. Germline V lookup: CDR1 SGHTA, CDR2 FQGTGA. In nucleotides, the CDR3 is TGTGCCAGCAGCCGAACTAGCGGGGGGGCCAGTGAGCAGTTCTTC. This codes for CASSRTSGGASEQFF.

The chain is built from TRBV4-2 and TRBJ2-7, with D tentatively TRBD1 (6 bases). V lost 1 base and J lost 0, with 10 bases in between. There are 15 residues in the CDR3. Germline V gene data show CDR1 as LGHNA and CDR2 as YNFKEQ. The CDR3: CASSQGQGSSYEQYF. CDR3 DNA: TGTGCCAGCAGCCAAGGGCAGGGGAGCTCCTACGAGCAGTACTTC.

The chain joins TRBV9 to TRBJ2-1; D might be TRBD2 (6 bases). CDR1 and CDR2 from the germline V gene are SGDLS and YYNGEE. V lost 5 bases to trimming and J lost 4 bases, with 19 bases between them. The CDR3 has 16 amino acids. CDR3 bases: TGTGCCAGCAGTGTCCTTAGCGGAGCGACTTACAATGAGCAGTTCTTC. Its translation is CASSVLSGATYNEQFF.

This rearrangement joins TRBV6-2 or TRBV6-3 to TRBJ1-2; 9 nucleotides line up with TRBD1. Germline CDR1 and CDR2: MNHEY and SVGEGT. The CDR3 extends over 17 amino acids. J was trimmed by 4 bases and V by 2 bases; bases with no gene match: 11. For the CDR3, the DNA is TGTGCCAGCAGTTACGAATCGGGGACAGGGTGGTCCTATGGCTACACCTTC. Amino acid sequence: CASSYESGTGWSYGYTF.

V and J are TRBV4-2 and TRBJ2-3; TRBD1 matches 8 bases. V shed 4 bases, J shed 0 bases, and the junction held 3 bases outside the gene matches. CDR1 and CDR2 from the germline V gene are LGHNA and YNFKEQ. There are 15 residues in the CDR3. For the CDR3, the DNA is TGTGCCAGCAGCCTTCGACAGGGGAGCACAGATACGCAGTATTTT. Amino acid sequence: CASSLRQGSTDTQYF.

The chain has TRBV14 and TRBJ1-2; 7 nucleotides match TRBD1. CDR1 is SGHDN, CDR2 FVKESK, per germline. The CDR3 is 12 amino acids. The junction had 3 bases not matched to a gene; V was cut back by 3 bases and J by 8 bases. Written as DNA, the CDR3 is TGTGCCAGCAGCCAGGACAGGCTAGGCTACACCTTC. Residues: CASSQDRLGYTF.

This chain connects TRBV24-1 to TRBJ2-1; D may be TRBD1 (6 bases). CDR1 is KGHDR, CDR2 SFDVKD, per germline. The V gene lost 4 bases and the J gene lost 5 bases, with 17 bases spanning the gap. This CDR3 has 16 amino acids. CDR3 sequence: CATSEPSRDIDNEQFF. The CDR3 coding sequence is TGTGCCACCAGTGAACCGTCCCGGGACATAGACAATGAGCAGTTCTTC.

The chain links TRBV20-1 to TRBJ2-7; 7 bases agree with TRBD2. Germline V gene data show CDR1 as DFQATT and CDR2 as SNEGSKA (reference sequence). Trimming cost V 3 bases and J 0 bases; bases outside gene matches: 5. The length of the CDR3 is 14 residues. This chain's CDR3 is CSASGGRDSYEQYF. DNA for the CDR3: TGCAGTGCTAGTGGTGGGAGGGACTCCTACGAGCAGTACTTC.

V and J are TRBV19 and TRBJ1-4; the D gene is possibly TRBD1 (5 bases). The CDR3 has 15 amino acids. Germline assignment: CDR1 LNHDA and CDR2 SQIVND (reference sequence). V lost 6 bases, J lost 8 bases, and 19 bases lay in between. CDR3 sequence: CASSRPGPLGEKLFF. The CDR3 nucleotides read TGTGCCAGTAGCCGCCCAGGGCCTCTAGGAGAAAAACTGTTTTTT.

V and J are TRBV27 and TRBJ2-7; D perhaps matches TRBD2 (5 bases). This CDR3 is 13 amino acids long. Per the germline V gene, CDR1 is MNHEY and CDR2 is SMNVEV (reference sequence). The V and J ends lost 5 bases and 6 bases respectively, with 14 bases between them. CDR3 nucleotides: TGTGCCAGCAGTGCGGACTTGGGAGCCGAGCAGTACTTC. Residues: CASSADLGAEQYF.

The chain uses TRBV7-2 and TRBJ2-4, with D possibly TRBD2 on 5 matching bases. CDR3 length equals 14 residues. The V gene's germline CDR1 is SGHTA and CDR2 FQGNSA. V was clipped by 3 bases and J by 8 bases, with 14 bases between them. CDR3 residues: CASSFYGPGYIQYF. In DNA, the CDR3 is TGTGCCAGCAGCTTTTACGGCCCGGGGTACATTCAGTACTTC.

The chain carries TRBV3-1 (or the pseudogene TRBV3-2) and TRBJ1-3; weak D call: TRBD1 (6 bases). V lost 4 bases and J 3 bases, leaving 13 bases between the germline ends. Looked up from germline, CDR1 is LGHDT and CDR2 is YNNKEL (reference sequence). CDR3 size: 15 residues. In nucleotides, the CDR3 is TGTGCCAGCAGCCCCTGGGGGCAGGGTGGAAACACCATATATTTT. Its protein is CASSPWGQGGNTIYF.